This TCR beta chain was sequenced in a study of blood T cell repertoires in COVID-19. Turning to the study itself: Samples came from the United States, Italy and Spain, spanning acute and convalescent COVID-19. In each case, the material was cDNA or gDNA derived from T cells, B-cell-depleted T cells, or PBMCs.

Produced via immunoSEQ multiplex PCR; TCRdb's table is partial and in-frame only. This sample has about 190,000 clones, with approximately 80% found just once. Sequenced sample: peripheral blood. This receptor was identified in a human donor in a cohort sampled during active COVID-19.

CDR3 loop: CASSPGTGGRELFF. CDR3 nucleotide sequence: TGTGCCAGCAGTCCCGGGACAGGGGGGCGGGAGCTGTTTTTT. This rearrangement joins TRBV3-1 (or the pseudogene TRBV3-2) to TRBJ2-2; 11 bases are a match to TRBD1. Trimming removed 6 bases from V and 9 bases from J; junction bases left unmatched: 6. The CDR3 has 14 amino acids. The germline V gene has CDR1 LGHDT and CDR2 YNNKEL (reference sequence).